Listed below are T cell receptor beta chains from one sample, sequenced in a study of OX40 agonist ivuxolimab in advanced cancers. Some clones are missing from TCRdb's copy, which holds only in-frame ones; the method was immunoSEQ multiplex PCR. In the table there are 65,000 to 80,000 clones, approximately 80% of which are singletons. The sample in question was CD4+ or CD8+ T cells sorted from blood, obtained in a trial of the OX40 agonist ivuxolimab. The receptors come from an adult with an advanced solid tumor such as melanoma, head and neck, liver or kidney cancer. The CDR3 runs from the conserved cysteine through the conserved F or W. Fields, in order: V gene, clone size, D gene, J gene, CDR3 protein, CDR3 DNA. D genes are given only for firm matches. A clone size is listed for some rows: how often the clone was seen (once, few, many), or a class if it is expanded.

TRBV11-2	once	.	TRBJ1-2	CASSPTGGRERGYTF	TGTGCCAGCAGCCCCACGGGGGGCAGGGAGCGTGGCTACACCTTC
TRBV5-1	.	.	TRBJ1-2	CASSFNRAASGGYTF	TGCGCCAGCAGCTTCAACCGGGCCGCTTCTGGCGGCTACACCTTC
TRBV6-5	.	TRBD1	TRBJ1-2	CASSYSSRGSYGYTF	TGTGCCAGCAGTTACTCGAGCAGGGGGTCCTATGGCTACACCTTC
TRBV28	.	TRBD2	TRBJ2-7	CASSSVTSGRNGYEQYF	TGTGCCAGCAGTTCGGTGACTAGCGGGAGGAACGGTTACGAGCAGTACTTC
TRBV10-2	once	.	TRBJ2-2	CASSDQDLFTDTGELFF	TGCGCCAGCAGTGACCAGGACCTCTTCACTGACACCGGGGAGCTGTTTTTT
TRBV29-1	once	.	TRBJ1-4	CSVDQGQNEKLFF	TGCAGCGTTGATCAGGGCCAGAATGAAAAACTGTTTTTT
TRBV11-2	few	.	TRBJ2-5	CASSLIVGAQYF	TGTGCCAGCAGCTTGATAGTGGGGGCCCAGTACTTC
TRBV29-1	few	.	TRBJ1-4	CSVRGRGEKLFF	TGCAGCGTCAGGGGTAGGGGCGAAAAACTGTTTTTT
TRBV10-3	few	.	TRBJ1-2	CAISGQSYGYTF	TGTGCCATCAGTGGACAGTCCTATGGCTACACCTTC
TRBV4-1	.	TRBD2	TRBJ2-2	CASSQGGTSGNTGELFF	TGCGCCAGCAGCCAAGGCGGGACTAGCGGGAACACCGGGGAGCTGTTTTTT
TRBV19	few	.	TRBJ2-7	CASRSRTLSSYEQYF	TGTGCCAGTAGGTCCCGGACCCTCTCCTCCTACGAGCAGTACTTC
TRBV7-2	.	.	TRBJ2-2	CASSLVGTYTAGELFF	TGTGCCAGCAGCTTGGTAGGGACTTATACCGCCGGGGAGCTGTTTTTT
TRBV4-3	.	.	TRBJ2-1	CASSQGVLTSSYNEQFF	TGCGCCAGCAGCCAAGGAGTCCTGACGAGCTCCTACAATGAGCAGTTCTTC
TRBV19	.	TRBD1	TRBJ2-5	CASSQGAGETQYF	TGTGCCAGTAGTCAGGGGGCGGGAGAGACCCAGTACTTC
TRBV28	.	.	TRBJ2-7	CASSLGMTAYEQYF	TGTGCCAGCAGTTTAGGCATGACTGCCTACGAGCAGTACTTC
TRBV28	.	.	TRBJ2-7	CASRSTFYEQYF	TGTGCCAGCAGGAGTACTTTCTACGAGCAGTACTTC
TRBV6-5	.	.	TRBJ2-5	CASSYSYTAQTQYF	TGTGCCAGCAGTTACTCGTACACAGCACAGACCCAGTACTTC
TRBV9	few	.	TRBJ2-5	CASSVGTAYQETQYF	TGTGCCAGCAGCGTAGGGACAGCCTACCAAGAGACCCAGTACTTC
TRBV5-1	.	TRBD2	TRBJ2-1	CASSLGTSGNEQFF	TGCGCCAGCAGCTTAGGGACTAGCGGCAATGAGCAGTTCTTC
TRBV6-1	.	.	TRBJ2-7	CASTGSLFDEQYF	TGTGCCAGTACAGGGTCTCTTTTCGACGAGCAGTACTTC
TRBV5-1	.	.	TRBJ2-2	CASSLGAGRTGELFF	TGCGCCAGCAGCTTGGGTGCAGGGCGGACCGGGGAGCTGTTTTTT
TRBV2	once	.	TRBJ2-1	CASSEPLGNYNEQFF	TGTGCCAGCAGTGAACCCCTGGGGAATTACAATGAGCAGTTCTTC
TRBV5-1	.	TRBD2	TRBJ2-5	CASSLGLAGRMETQYF	TGCGCCAGCAGCTTGGGGCTAGCGGGAAGAATGGAGACCCAGTACTTC
TRBV7-9	.	.	TRBJ2-7	CASSLFTGQSYEQYF	TGTGCCAGCAGCTTATTTACGGGGCAGTCCTACGAGCAGTACTTC
TRBV7-9	.	.	TRBJ2-7	CASSLARAGRYEQYF	TGTGCCAGCAGCTTAGCGAGAGCAGGGCGATACGAGCAGTACTTC
TRBV6-1	.	.	TRBJ1-2	CASSEGGGRIYGYTF	TGTGCCAGCAGTGAAGGTGGGGGGCGGATCTATGGCTACACCTTC
TRBV7-2	.	.	TRBJ1-5	CASSLGIGSGYQPQHF	TGTGCCAGCAGCTTAGGTATCGGCTCAGGATATCAGCCCCAGCATTTT
TRBV6-1	.	.	TRBJ2-3	CASRSAAQQYF	TGTGCCAGCAGGTCGGCGGCCCAGCAGTATTTT
TRBV6-6	.	.	TRBJ2-5	CASSAPRADRETQYF	TGTGCCAGCAGCGCTCCGCGGGCGGATCGGGAGACCCAGTACTTC
TRBV5-6	.	.	TRBJ1-2	CASSFAPEKVVVGYTF	TGTGCCAGCAGCTTTGCACCCGAGAAGGTCGTCGTAGGCTACACCTTC
TRBV30	.	TRBD2	TRBJ2-7	CAWSGGGISYEQYF	TGTGCCTGGAGTGGCGGGGGGATCTCCTACGAGCAGTACTTC
TRBV6-1	.	TRBD2	TRBJ2-7	CASSRTSGSPNEQYF	TGTGCCAGCAGTCGAACTAGCGGGAGCCCAAACGAGCAGTACTTC
TRBV30	.	.	TRBJ2-1	CAWSVSYPGQGNEQFF	TGTGCCTGGAGTGTTAGCTATCCTGGGCAGGGCAATGAGCAGTTCTTC
TRBV5-6	.	TRBD1	TRBJ1-5	CWAVNRDRGYRSNQPQHF	TGTTGGGCAGTCAACCGGGACAGGGGCTATAGAAGCAATCAGCCCCAGCATTTT
TRBV4-1	.	.	TRBJ1-5	CASSLSGGPNQPQHF	TGCGCCAGCAGCCTAAGCGGGGGCCCGAATCAGCCCCAGCATTTT
TRBV9	.	.	TRBJ2-2	CASSVGGASAAGELFF	TGTGCCAGCAGCGTAGGCGGAGCGTCTGCGGCCGGGGAGCTGTTTTTT